A selection of T cell receptor beta chains follows, all from one sample in a study of blood T cell repertoires in COVID-19. This table comes from immunoSEQ multiplex PCR, and its TCRdb copy is limited to in-frame clones, with some not included. The table lists more than 200,000 clones, around 90% of them singletons. Source material: PBMCs or T cells enriched from blood (not recorded which). The origin of the receptors is a woman between 25 and 40 years old who had been exposed to COVID-19. Each CDR3 is given with its conserved first and last residue. D genes are given only for firm matches. Clone size is shown for a subset of rows, as once, few, many or a class of expanded clone.

DNA: TGTGCCAGCAGTGAAGACAGGTCCTTGTTTTTGGGCACTGAAGCTTTCTTT
CDR3: CASSEDRSLFLGTEAFF
J: TRBJ1-1
V: TRBV4-2
size: once
D: NA

DNA: TGCAGCGTCGACGGACAGGGGACTTACACAGATACGCAGTATTTT
CDR3: CSVDGQGTYTDTQYF
J: TRBJ2-3
V: TRBV29-1
size: NA
D: TRBD1

DNA: TGTGCCAGCAGTGACTCGTATACAGGAGCAAAAGCTTTCTTT
CDR3: CASSDSYTGAKAFF
J: TRBJ1-1
V: TRBV6-4
size: NA
D: NA

DNA: TGTGCCAGCAGTGTGGCGGGAGGGCCATACAATGAGCAGTTCTTC
CDR3: CASSVAGGPYNEQFF
J: TRBJ2-1
V: TRBV25-1
size: NA
D: TRBD2

DNA: TGTGCCATCGCTAGCGGTTCTTACGAGCAGTACTTC
CDR3: CAIASGSYEQYF
J: TRBJ2-7
V: TRBV10-3
size: NA
D: TRBD2

DNA: TGCGCCAGCAGCGAATCCGCGCCGTTTGCAGATACGCAGTATTTT
CDR3: CASSESAPFADTQYF
J: TRBJ2-3
V: TRBV5-1
size: once
D: NA

DNA: TGTGCCAGCAGAGGGACAGGGGGCATTGATGCTTTCTTT
CDR3: CASRGTGGIDAFF
J: TRBJ1-1
V: TRBV6-5
size: once
D: TRBD1

DNA: TGTGCCAGCAGCCAAAACACCGGGACTAGGTATTACGAGCAGTACTTC
CDR3: CASSQNTGTRYYEQYF
J: TRBJ2-7
V: TRBV7-6
size: NA
D: TRBD2

DNA: TGTGCCACCAGTGATCCCTCCAGTAACTATGGCTACACCTTC
CDR3: CATSDPSSNYGYTF
J: TRBJ1-2
V: TRBV24-1
size: NA
D: NA

DNA: TGTGCCAGCAGCCTACCGTACAGGGGTTACGGACTTGCCGGAAACACCATATATTTT
CDR3: CASSLPYRGYGLAGNTIYF
J: TRBJ1-3
V: TRBV12-1
size: NA
D: NA

DNA: TGTGCCAGCACTATTCAGGGAGGCGCCACCGGGGAGCTGTTTTTT
CDR3: CASTIQGGATGELFF
J: TRBJ2-2
V: TRBV28
size: once
D: NA